These 7 T cell receptor beta chains came from one sample sequenced in a study of T-cell memory formation after mild COVID-19. TCRdb ran MiXCR on the 5' RACE reads and lists one entry per CDR3 protein. The repertoire holds fewer than 50,000 distinct CDR3 sequences, with 12% as singletons. The sequencing sample was made of PBMCs or a T cell subset sorted from them (not recorded which). The receptors here all came from a man aged 18 to 29 who had mild COVID-19 (a few samples of this study predate the infection). Cell type and time point are not known.

The genes are TRBV7-2 and TRBJ2-3; 10 bases align to TRBD2. CDR3 size: 15 residues. J lost 7 bases, V lost 5 bases, and 9 bases had no gene match. Germline loops: CDR1 SGHTA, CDR2 FQGNSA. The CDR3 reads CASSHPSGGSYTQYF. The DNA of the CDR3 is TGTGCCAGCAGCCACCCTAGCGGGGGTTCATATACGCAGTATTTT.

The chain employs TRBV7-9 and TRBJ2-3, with TRBD2 as a possible D gene (6 bases). The CDR3 contains 13 residues. V lost 6 bases and J lost 2, with 9 bases in between. CDR1 and CDR2 (germline): SEHNR, FQNEAQ (reference sequence). Here the CDR3 reads CASRRESTDTQYF. CDR3 coding DNA: TGTGCCAGCAGGCGGGAATCCACAGATACGCAGTATTTT.

Ten or more counts support this clonotype. The rearrangement links TRBV20-1 to TRBJ2-2, with no clear D. Trimming left V 3 bases short and J 6 bases short, with 8 bases between. Germline V lookup: CDR1 DFQATT, CDR2 SNEGSKA (reference sequence). CDR3 length: 12 residues. The CDR3 sequence is CSASPGSGELFF. The CDR3 nucleotides are TGCAGTGCTAGTCCCGGGTCCGGGGAGCTGTTTTTT.

This clonotype occurred many times. J is TRBJ2-5 and V is TRBV20-1, with TRBD1 matching 9 bases. Germline CDR1 DFQATT, CDR2 SNEGSKA (reference sequence). V dropped 8 bases and J dropped 2; count of bases not matched to a gene: 6. This CDR3 is 13 amino acids long. This CDR3 is CSSRGQGQETQYF. The CDR3 DNA reads as TGCAGTTCGAGGGGACAGGGACAAGAGACCCAGTACTTC.

This chain uses TRBV6-5 with TRBJ1-1, with unresolved D. The V gene's germline CDR1 is MNHEY and CDR2 SVGAGI. Deletions cut 7 bases from V and 1 base from J, with 7 bases between. This CDR3 is 12 amino acids long. Here the CDR3 DNA reads TGTGCCAGCACGGACGGGAACACTGAAGCTTTCTTT. Amino acid sequence: CASTDGNTEAFF.

In this sample, this clonotype turned up many times. The chain employs TRBV5-1 and TRBJ2-7; D is uncertain. V shed 2 bases and J shed 2 bases, with 14 bases lying between them. CDR1 and CDR2 (germline): SGHRS, YFSETQ. CDR3 length equals 15 residues. CDR3: CASSFGYPEAYEQYF. For the CDR3, the DNA is TGCGCCAGCAGCTTTGGGTATCCTGAAGCCTACGAGCAGTACTTC. Full variable domain (missing parts from reference TRBV5-1 and TRBJ2-7): KAGVTQTPRYLIKTRGQQVTLSCSPISGHRSVSWYQQTPGQGLQFLFEYFSETQRNKGNFPGRFSGRQFSNSRSEMNVSTLELGDSALYLCASSFGYPEAYEQYFGPGTRLTVT.

This chain connects TRBV5-6 to TRBJ2-1; possibly TRBD1 or TRBD2 for D (5 bases each). V lost 1 base to trimming and J lost 4 bases, with 18 bases between them. The CDR3 runs 17 residues. Germline CDR1 reads SGHDT; CDR2 reads YYEEEE. The CDR3 bases are TGTGCCAGCAGCTTGCCCGCTCTAGCAGAGGGGTACAATGAGCAGTTCTTC. This codes for CASSLPALAEGYNEQFF. Combining the CDR3 with reference TRBV5-6 and TRBJ2-1 gives the whole variable domain DAGVTQSPTHLIKTRGQQVTLRCSPKSGHDTVSWYQQALGQGPQFIFQYYEEEERQRGNFPDRFSGHQFPNYSSELNVNALLLGDSALYLCASSLPALAEGYNEQFFGPGTRLTVL.